Presented here are 23 T cell receptor beta chains from one specimen sequenced in a study of blood T cells in healthy people across ages. Alongside a J-beta primer mix, a sample-barcoded 5' primer served in a second PCR lasting about 7 to 11 cycles. Each CDR3 protein is one row after TCRdb ran MiXCR on the 5' RACE reads. The sample includes around 1,900,000 distinct CDR3 sequences, about two fifths of them seen just once. Sequencing input: blood. The receptors were sampled from a human donor in good health.

This clonotype was found a few times. This sequence joins TRBV4-1 and TRBJ2-7; 8 bases fit TRBD1. The length of the CDR3 is 16 residues. V lost 0 bases, J lost 4 bases, and 8 bases stayed unmatched. Germline CDR1 and CDR2: MGHRA and YSYEKL. The CDR3 loop reads CASSQEAGTGVYEQYF. In DNA form, the CDR3 reads TGCGCCAGCAGCCAAGAGGCCGGGACAGGAGTTTACGAGCAGTACTTC.

This clonotype was seen only a few times. This chain connects TRBV9 to TRBJ2-1, with D perhaps TRBD1 (6 bases). CDR3 length: 15 residues. Germline loops: CDR1 SGDLS, CDR2 YYNGEE. Trimming removed 4 bases at V and 4 bases at J, with 15 bases between. CDR3 amino acids: CASSPPGASYNEQFF. The DNA for the CDR3 is TGTGCCAGCAGCCCCCCAGGGGCTTCGTACAATGAGCAGTTCTTC.

CDR3 in amino acids: CSASTALNTEAFF. The CDR3 DNA is TGCAGCGCCTCTACAGCATTGAACACTGAAGCTTTCTTT. The chain recombines TRBV29-1 with TRBJ1-1; D gene ambiguous. The CDR3 is 13 residues long. Germline assignment: CDR1 SQVTM and CDR2 ANQGSEA. The V end was cut by 7 bases, the J end by 0 bases, with 12 bases between.

J is TRBJ2-7 and V is TRBV2; no clear D. The CDR3 has 13 amino acids. Germline CDR1 SNHLY, CDR2 FYNNEI. V was shortened by 5 bases and J by 3 bases, with 11 bases between the two germline ends. This chain's CDR3 is CASSRTTRYEQYF. DNA for the CDR3: TGTGCCAGCAGTCGAACTACCCGCTACGAGCAGTACTTC.

The chain has TRBV7-8 and TRBJ1-5; D is uncertain. There are 14 residues in the CDR3. Trimming took off 6 bases at V and 0 bases at J, with 9 bases between the two ends. Looked up from germline, CDR1 is SGHVS and CDR2 is FQNEAQ. CDR3 residues: CASSFAYSNQPQHF. The CDR3 DNA follows: TGTGCCAGCAGTTTTGCTTATAGCAATCAGCCCCAGCATTTT.

V usage is TRBV28 and J usage is TRBJ1-5; TRBD1 matches at 11 bases. The junction had 7 bases not matched to a gene; V was cut back by 3 bases and J by 0 bases. The CDR3 loop spans 18 amino acids. Per the germline V gene, CDR1 is MDHEN and CDR2 is SYDVKM. CDR3 in amino acids: CASSLRTGGIPSNQPQHF. DNA for the CDR3: TGTGCCAGCAGTTTGAGGACAGGGGGCATTCCTAGCAATCAGCCCCAGCATTTT.

The genes are TRBV2 and TRBJ2-4; tentative D call: TRBD2 (5 bases). The assigned J gene may be wrong: the sequence end matches TRBJ2-7 better. The CDR3 has 16 amino acids. Germline V gene sequence: CDR1 SNHLY, CDR2 FYNNEI. CDR3 sequence: CASSETPLLLSYEQYF. In DNA, the CDR3 is TGTGCCAGTAGCGAAACGCCCCTTCTCTTGAGCTACGAGCAGTACTTC.

This clonotype occurred a few times. This chain joins TRBV28 and TRBJ2-5; perhaps TRBD2 as D (7 bases). V was shortened by 4 bases and J by 11 bases, with 23 bases between the two germline ends. This CDR3 spans 15 amino acids. Germline assignment: CDR1 MDHEN and CDR2 SYDVKM. CDR3 nucleotides: TGTGCCAGCAGTTCCGGACAGATATATGCGGGGGAGCAGTACTTC. Amino acids: CASSSGQIYAGEQYF.

This clonotype came up a few times. This chain connects TRBV9 to TRBJ2-3, with 8 bases matching TRBD1. Trimming took 2 bases from V and 3 from J; bases not matched to a gene: 8. In germline, CDR1 is SGDLS, CDR2 YYNGEE. The CDR3 covers 16 residues. The CDR3 DNA is TGTGCCAGCAGCGTCCAAGACAGGGGAGTAACAGATACGCAGTATTTT. This sequence encodes CASSVQDRGVTDTQYF.

The CDR3 region is CASSERQAGELFF. The CDR3 region has the DNA TGTGCCAGCAGTGAGCGACAAGCCGGGGAGCTGTTTTTT. The V gene is TRBV25-1, the J gene TRBJ2-2; no clear D. The CDR3 runs to 13 residues. V lost 3 bases and J 6 bases, leaving 8 bases between the germline ends. Germline CDR1 reads MGHDK; CDR2 reads SYGVNS.

This clonotype came up a few times. The chain uses TRBV4-3 and TRBJ2-1, with a weak D call TRBD1 (7 bases). V was clipped by 4 bases and J by 6 bases, with 25 bases between them. The CDR3 sequence is 18 residues long. Germline V CDR1 and CDR2: LGHNA, YSLEER. CDR3 amino acids: CASSRLQGTSHRGNEQFF. As DNA, the CDR3 is TGCGCCAGCAGCCGATTACAGGGGACTTCTCACAGGGGCAATGAGCAGTTCTTC.

The chain joins TRBV9 to TRBJ1-2; no clear D gene. The CDR3 covers 14 residues. Trimming cost V 0 bases and J 1 base, with 7 bases left between them. Germline V lookup: CDR1 SGDLS, CDR2 YYNGEE. This CDR3 is CASSVGPVNYGYTF. Here the CDR3 DNA reads TGTGCCAGCAGCGTAGGACCGGTTAACTATGGCTACACCTTC. Based on the CDR3 plus reference TRBV9 and TRBJ1-2, the full variable domain is DSGVTQTPKHLITATGQRVTLRCSPRSGDLSVYWYQQSLDQGLQFLIQYYNGEERAKGNILERFSAQQFPDLHSELNLSSLELGDSALYFCASSVGPVNYGYTFGSGTRLTVV.

There are a few counts of this clonotype. The rearrangement joins TRBV4-3 to TRBJ2-2, with 12 bases matching TRBD2. This CDR3 region has 16 residues. Unmatched junction bases numbered 2, after V lost 0 bases and J lost 6 bases. The germline gives CDR1 LGHNA, CDR2 YSLEER. CDR3 in DNA: TGCGCCAGCAGCCAAGAACTAGCGGGGGGTTCCGGGGAGCTGTTTTTT. As protein: CASSQELAGGSGELFF.

V is TRBV7-6 and J is TRBJ2-1; no firm D call. This CDR3 has 14 amino acids. CDR1 is SGHVS and CDR2 is FNYEAQ in the germline V gene. V was shortened by 5 bases and J by 6 bases, with 14 bases between the two germline ends. The DNA of the CDR3 is TGTGCCAGCAGCCGCGGTGCACTATCCAATGAGCAGTTCTTC. The encoded protein is CASSRGALSNEQFF.

In this sample, this clonotype turned up many times. The rearrangement uses TRBV29-1 and TRBJ1-5; 10 positions agree with TRBD1. Germline lookup yields CDR1 SQVTM and CDR2 ANQGSEA. The junction had 3 bases not matched to a gene; V was cut back by 5 bases and J by 5 bases. The CDR3 sequence is 13 residues long. CDR3 protein: CSVSGTGDQPQHF. CDR3 sequence (DNA): TGCAGCGTTTCCGGGACAGGGGATCAGCCCCAGCATTTT.

This clonotype was seen more than once but under ten times. J is TRBJ1-2 and V is TRBV6-2 or TRBV6-3; no firm D call. V dropped 11 bases and J dropped 4 bases, with 17 bases sitting between them. The CDR3 is 13 amino acids. The germline CDR1 and CDR2 sequences are MNHEY and SVGEGT. The CDR3 spells CASLPRSGYGYTF. The CDR3 DNA reads TGTGCCTCCCTTCCTAGATCGGGCTATGGCTACACCTTC.

The chain is built from TRBV19 and TRBJ2-4; D ambiguous. The CDR3 sequence is 15 residues long. Deletions cut 2 bases from V and 7 bases from J, with 15 bases between. Germline CDR1 is LNHDA and CDR2 is SQIVND (reference sequence). The CDR3 DNA is TGTGCCAGTAGTATATATAAGGAGATCAGGAACATTCAGTACTTC. Amino acids: CASSIYKEIRNIQYF.

Worth noting for this clonotype: One junction end does not reproduce the germline sequence, and a read error may be involved. The chain combines TRBV2 with TRBJ1-5; no reliable D call. The CDR3 loop spans 14 amino acids. Germline loops: CDR1 SNHLY, CDR2 FYNNEI. The CDR3 sequence is CASSALGGNQPQHF. For the CDR3, the DNA is TGCGCCAGCAGCGCCCTTGGGGGCAATCAGCCCCAGCATTTT.

CDR3 in DNA: TGTGCCAGCAGCCCCTCCCTTACGGAGGTGTGGGGATACAATGAGCAGTTCTTC. This gives the protein CASSPSLTEVWGYNEQFF. The chain recombines TRBV9 with TRBJ2-1, with D maybe TRBD2 (5 bases). The germline V gene has CDR1 SGDLS and CDR2 YYNGEE. There are 18 residues in the CDR3. The V end was cut by 4 bases, the J end by 4 bases, with 24 bases between.

This rearrangement joins TRBV15 to TRBJ1-1, with D unclear. CDR1 and CDR2 from the germline V gene are LNHNV and YYDKDF (reference sequence). Trimming cost V 6 bases and J 3 bases, with 14 bases left between them. CDR3 length: 14 amino acids. As DNA, the CDR3 is TGTGCCACCAGTTCTAGAAGAGTCGACACTGAAGCTTTCTTT. Residues: CATSSRRVDTEAFF.

The J gene is TRBJ1-5, the V gene TRBV7-9; tentatively, D is TRBD1 (5 bases). The CDR3 contains 16 residues. Trimming cost V 0 bases and J 4 bases, with 13 bases left between them. Looked up from germline, CDR1 is SEHNR and CDR2 is FQNEAQ (reference sequence). The chain's CDR3 is CASSLAPPGRNQPQHF. The CDR3 nucleotides read TGTGCCAGCAGCTTAGCGCCGCCAGGGAGAAATCAGCCCCAGCATTTT.

The CDR3 DNA reads as TGTGCCAGCAGTGAATGGGATAGGGACTATGGCTACACCTTC. Amino acids: CASSEWDRDYGYTF. The chain combines TRBV25-1 with TRBJ1-2; unclear D gene. Trimming left V 1 base short and J 3 bases short, with 9 bases between. Germline V gene sequence: CDR1 MGHDK, CDR2 SYGVNS. The CDR3 contains 14 residues.

The gene calls are TRBV12-3 or TRBV12-4 and TRBJ1-1; possible D gene TRBD1, 5 bases. Trimming took 5 bases from V and 12 from J, leaving 19 bases between them. The CDR3 totals 13 residues. This chain's CDR3 is CASSPSEIRGTFF. The DNA for the CDR3 is TGTGCCAGCAGTCCATCAGAGATCCGGGGGACTTTCTTT.